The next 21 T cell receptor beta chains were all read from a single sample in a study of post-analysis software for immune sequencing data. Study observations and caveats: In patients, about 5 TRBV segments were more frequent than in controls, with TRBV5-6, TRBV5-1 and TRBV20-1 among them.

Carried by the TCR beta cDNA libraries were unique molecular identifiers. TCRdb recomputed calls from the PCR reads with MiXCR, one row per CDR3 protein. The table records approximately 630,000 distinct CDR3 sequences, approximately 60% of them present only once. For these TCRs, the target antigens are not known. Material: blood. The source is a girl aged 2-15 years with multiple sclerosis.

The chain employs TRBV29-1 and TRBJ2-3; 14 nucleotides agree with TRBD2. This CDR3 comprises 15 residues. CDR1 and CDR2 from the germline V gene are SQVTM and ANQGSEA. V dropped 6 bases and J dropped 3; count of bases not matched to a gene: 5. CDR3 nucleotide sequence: TGCAGCGTCTCCAGACTAGCGGGAGGGACAGATACGCAGTATTTT. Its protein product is CSVSRLAGGTDTQYF.

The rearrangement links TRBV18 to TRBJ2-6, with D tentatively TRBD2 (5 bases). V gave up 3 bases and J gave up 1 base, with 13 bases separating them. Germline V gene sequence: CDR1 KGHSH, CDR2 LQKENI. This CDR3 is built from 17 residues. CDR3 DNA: TGTGCCAGCTCACCTCGGTTGACGGGATCTGGGGCCAACGTCCTGACTTTC. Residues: CASSPRLTGSGANVLTF.

CDR3 in amino acids: CSVSGRTYNEQFF. CDR3 coding DNA: TGCAGCGTTAGCGGGAGGACCTACAATGAGCAGTTCTTC. The J gene is TRBJ2-1, the V gene TRBV29-1; 9 bases match TRBD2. The V and J ends lost 5 bases and 2 bases, in that order; junction bases with no gene match: 1. CDR3 length: 13 residues. Germline V gene lookup returns CDR1 SQVTM and CDR2 ANQGSEA.

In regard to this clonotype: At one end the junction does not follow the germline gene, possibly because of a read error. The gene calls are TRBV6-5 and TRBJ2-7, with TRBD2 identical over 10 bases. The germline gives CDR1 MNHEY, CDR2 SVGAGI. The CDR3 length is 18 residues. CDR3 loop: CASSYSKLAGDSSHEQYF. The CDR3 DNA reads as TGTGCCAGCAGTTACTCGAAGCTAGCGGGGGATAGCTCCCACGAGCAGTACTTC.

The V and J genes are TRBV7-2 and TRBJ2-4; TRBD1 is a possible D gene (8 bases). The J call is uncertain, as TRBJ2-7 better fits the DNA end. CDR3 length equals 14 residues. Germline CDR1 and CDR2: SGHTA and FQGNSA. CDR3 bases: TGTGCCAGCAGCTTAACAGGGGGGGTCCACGAGCAGTACTTC. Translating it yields CASSLTGGVHEQYF.

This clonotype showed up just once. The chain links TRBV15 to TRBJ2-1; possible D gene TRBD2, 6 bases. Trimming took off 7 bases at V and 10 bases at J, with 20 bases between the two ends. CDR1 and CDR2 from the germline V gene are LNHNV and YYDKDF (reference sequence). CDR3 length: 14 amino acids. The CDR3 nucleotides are TGTGCCACCAAGGCGGGACTGGACTTAGGGGAGCAGTTCTTC. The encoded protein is CATKAGLDLGEQFF.

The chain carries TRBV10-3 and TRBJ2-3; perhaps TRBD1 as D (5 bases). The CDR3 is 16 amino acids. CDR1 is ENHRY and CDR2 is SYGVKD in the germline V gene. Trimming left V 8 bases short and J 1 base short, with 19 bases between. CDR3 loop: CAIGWGFLQGTDTQYF. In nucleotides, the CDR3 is TGTGCCATCGGGTGGGGCTTCCTGCAGGGCACAGATACGCAGTATTTT.

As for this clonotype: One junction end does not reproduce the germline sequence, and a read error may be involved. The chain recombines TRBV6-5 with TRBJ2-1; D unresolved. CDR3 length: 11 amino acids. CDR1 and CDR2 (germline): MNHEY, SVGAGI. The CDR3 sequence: CASSYGAIKFF. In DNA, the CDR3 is TGTGCCAGCAGTTACGGAGCAATTAAGTTCTTT.

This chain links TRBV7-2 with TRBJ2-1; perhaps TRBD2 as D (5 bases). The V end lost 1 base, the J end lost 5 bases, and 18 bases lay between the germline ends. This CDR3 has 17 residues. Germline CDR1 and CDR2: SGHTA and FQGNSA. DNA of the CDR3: TGTGCCAGCAGCTTAGGAGGGAGCCTAGTTCCAAACAATGAGCAGTTCTTC. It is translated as CASSLGGSLVPNNEQFF. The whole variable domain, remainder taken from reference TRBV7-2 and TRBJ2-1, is GAGVSQSPSNKVTEKGKDVELRCDPISGHTALYWYRQSLGQGLEFLIYFQGNSAPDKSGLPSDRFSAERTGGSVSTLTIQRTQQEDSAVYLCASSLGGSLVPNNEQFFGPGTRLTVL.

The CDR3 DNA reads TGTGCCAGCAGCTTGGCTCGCACCTACGAGCAGTACTTC. Translation: CASSLARTYEQYF. The chain joins TRBV11-2 to TRBJ2-7; the D is unclear. The CDR3 is 13 amino acids. Germline V lookup: CDR1 SGHAT, CDR2 FQNNGV. V lost 3 bases and J 2 bases, leaving 8 bases between the germline ends.

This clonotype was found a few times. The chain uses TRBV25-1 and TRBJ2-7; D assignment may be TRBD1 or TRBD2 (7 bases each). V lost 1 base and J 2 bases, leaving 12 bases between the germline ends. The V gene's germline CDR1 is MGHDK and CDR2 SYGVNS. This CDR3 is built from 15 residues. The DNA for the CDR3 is TGTGCCAGCAGTGAATCAGGGGGGGGAACCTACGAGCAGTACTTC. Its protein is CASSESGGGTYEQYF.

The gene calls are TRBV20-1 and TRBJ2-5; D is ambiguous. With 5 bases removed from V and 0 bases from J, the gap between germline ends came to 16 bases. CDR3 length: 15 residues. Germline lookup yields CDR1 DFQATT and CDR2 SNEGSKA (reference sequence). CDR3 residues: CSASPVAGDQETQYF. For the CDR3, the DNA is TGCAGTGCTTCCCCCGTCGCTGGCGACCAAGAGACCCAGTACTTC.

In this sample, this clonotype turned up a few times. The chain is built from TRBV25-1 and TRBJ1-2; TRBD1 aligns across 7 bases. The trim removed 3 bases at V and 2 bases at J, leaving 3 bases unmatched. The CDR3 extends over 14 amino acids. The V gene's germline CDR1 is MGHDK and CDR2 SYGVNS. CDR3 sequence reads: CASSDLTGNYGYTF. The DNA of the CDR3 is TGTGCCAGCAGTGACTTGACAGGGAACTATGGCTACACCTTC.

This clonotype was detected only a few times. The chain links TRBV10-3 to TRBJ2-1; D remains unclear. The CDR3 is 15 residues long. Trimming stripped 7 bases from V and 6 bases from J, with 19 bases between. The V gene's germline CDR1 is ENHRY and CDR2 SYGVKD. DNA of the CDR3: TGTGCCATCATTCCGTCCCTCTCGACTTCCAATGAGCAGTTCTTC. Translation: CAIIPSLSTSNEQFF.

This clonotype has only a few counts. The CDR3 reads CASSDFTSGTYNEQFF. CDR3 nucleotide sequence: TGTGCCAGCAGTGATTTCACTAGCGGGACTTACAATGAGCAGTTCTTC. The V and J genes are TRBV12-3 or TRBV12-4 and TRBJ2-1, with 10 bases fitting TRBD2. V was clipped by 5 bases and J by 4 bases; unmatched bases: 8. This CDR3 has 16 residues.

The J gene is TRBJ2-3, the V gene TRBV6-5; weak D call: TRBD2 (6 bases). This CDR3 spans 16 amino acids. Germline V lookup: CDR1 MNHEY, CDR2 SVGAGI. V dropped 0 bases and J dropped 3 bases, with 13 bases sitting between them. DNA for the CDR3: TGTGCCAGCAGTTACTCGAGAACTAGCTATACAGATACGCAGTATTTT. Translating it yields CASSYSRTSYTDTQYF.

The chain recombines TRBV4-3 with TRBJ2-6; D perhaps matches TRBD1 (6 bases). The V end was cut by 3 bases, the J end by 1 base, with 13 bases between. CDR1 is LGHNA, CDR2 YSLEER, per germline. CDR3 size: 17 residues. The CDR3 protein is CASSQFLTGSGANVLTF. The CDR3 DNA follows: TGCGCCAGCAGCCAGTTTCTCACAGGGTCTGGGGCCAACGTCCTGACTTTC.

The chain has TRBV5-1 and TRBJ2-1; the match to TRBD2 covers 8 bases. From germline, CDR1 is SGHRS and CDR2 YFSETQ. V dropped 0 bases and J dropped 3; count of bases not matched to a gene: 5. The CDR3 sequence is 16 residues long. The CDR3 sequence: CASSLAGRGVYNEQFF. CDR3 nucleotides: TGCGCCAGCAGCTTGGCCGGGCGGGGGGTCTACAATGAGCAGTTCTTC.

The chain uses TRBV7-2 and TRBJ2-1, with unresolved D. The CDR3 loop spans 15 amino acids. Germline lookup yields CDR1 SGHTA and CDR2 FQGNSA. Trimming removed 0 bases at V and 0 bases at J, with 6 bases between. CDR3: CASSLAATSYNEQFF. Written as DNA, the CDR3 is TGTGCCAGCAGCTTAGCGGCCACCTCCTACAATGAGCAGTTCTTC.

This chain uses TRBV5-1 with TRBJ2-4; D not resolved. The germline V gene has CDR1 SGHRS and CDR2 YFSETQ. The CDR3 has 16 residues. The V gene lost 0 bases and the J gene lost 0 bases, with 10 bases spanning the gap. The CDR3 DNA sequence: TGCGCCAGCAGCTTGGAATCCGGGTCAGCCAAAAACATTCAGTACTTC. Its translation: CASSLESGSAKNIQYF.

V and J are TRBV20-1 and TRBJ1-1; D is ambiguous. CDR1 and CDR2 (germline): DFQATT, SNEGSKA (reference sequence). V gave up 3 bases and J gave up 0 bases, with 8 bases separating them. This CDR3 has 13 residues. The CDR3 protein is CSARGRMNTEAFF. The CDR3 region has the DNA TGCAGTGCTAGGGGCAGGATGAACACTGAAGCTTTCTTT.